Listed below are T cell receptor beta chains from one sample, sequenced in a study of OX40 agonist ivuxolimab in advanced cancers. This table comes from immunoSEQ multiplex PCR, and its TCRdb copy is limited to in-frame clones, with some not included. Among some 20,000 clones listed, 80% to 95% were seen once. The specimen was CD4+ or CD8+ T cells sorted from blood, collected in a trial of the OX40 agonist ivuxolimab. The receptor set was obtained from an adult with an advanced solid tumor such as melanoma, head and neck, liver or kidney cancer. The conserved cysteine and the conserved F or W are not part of the CDR3 here.

v_gene	CDR3aa
TRBV4-2	ASSQAAGDTGELF
TRBV27	ASSLSLPGGVDTQY
TRBV10-3	AIRDRASYEQY
TRBV2	ASSELGAEAF
TRBV11-2	ASSLDYREDLDTIY
TRBV27	ASSLGTDYEQY
TRBV29-1	SVEDPNRENYEQY
TRBV5-4	ASSPDLGVRETQY
TRBV7-8	ASSLEGMDRTKQF
TRBV7-9	ASSLAPAGAGSPLH
TRBV6-5	ASSYSSAPGELF
TRBV4-1	ASSQDTGGYEQY
TRBV4-2	ASSQGTGASYEQY
TRBV18	ASSPGVFSDTQY
TRBV25-1	ASGISWDPSGEAF
TRBV4-1	ASSQEGQGILYEQY
TRBV27	ASSLSSLGDQPQH
TRBV7-9	ASSYRTGGIDEAF
TRBV11-2	ASSSRTSGVGEQF
TRBV6-1	ASSPGYHYEQY
TRBV5-4	ASSLGLGAGSGNTIY
TRBV2	ASSATRWSTDTQY
TRBV30	AWSDGTNYGYT
TRBV7-2	ASSETTGTHEQY
TRBV5-6	ASSFTSRTDTQY
TRBV2	AGETEHQNTEAF
TRBV6-6	ASSPFATYEQY
TRBV7-9	ASSLTGELF